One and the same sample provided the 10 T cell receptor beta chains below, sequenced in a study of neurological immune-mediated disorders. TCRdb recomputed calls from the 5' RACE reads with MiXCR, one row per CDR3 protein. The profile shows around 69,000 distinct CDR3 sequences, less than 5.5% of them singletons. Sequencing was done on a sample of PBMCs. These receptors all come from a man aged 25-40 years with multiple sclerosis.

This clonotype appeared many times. The CDR3 region has the DNA TGCAGTGCTAGAGATCTGAGGCGGGGGGTCAATGAGCAGTTCTTC. Encoded protein: CSARDLRRGVNEQFF. The V call is TRBV20-1, the J call TRBJ2-1; 8 positions agree with TRBD2. The CDR3 loop spans 15 amino acids. With 0 bases clipped from V and 6 bases from J, the junction kept 7 bases outside the gene matches. Germline V gene data show CDR1 as DFQATT and CDR2 as SNEGSKA (reference sequence).

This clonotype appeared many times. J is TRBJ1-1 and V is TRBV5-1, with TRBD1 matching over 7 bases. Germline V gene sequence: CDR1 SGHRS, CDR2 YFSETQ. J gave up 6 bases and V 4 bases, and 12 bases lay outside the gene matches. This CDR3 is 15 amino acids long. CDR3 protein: CASSLDRDLRSEAFF. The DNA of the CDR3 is TGCGCCAGCAGCCTAGACAGGGACCTGAGATCTGAAGCTTTCTTT. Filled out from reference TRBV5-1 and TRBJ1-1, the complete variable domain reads KAGVTQTPRYLIKTRGQQVTLSCSPISGHRSVSWYQQTPGQGLQFLFEYFSETQRNKGNFPGRFSGRQFSNSRSEMNVSTLELGDSALYLCASSLDRDLRSEAFFGQGTRLTVV.

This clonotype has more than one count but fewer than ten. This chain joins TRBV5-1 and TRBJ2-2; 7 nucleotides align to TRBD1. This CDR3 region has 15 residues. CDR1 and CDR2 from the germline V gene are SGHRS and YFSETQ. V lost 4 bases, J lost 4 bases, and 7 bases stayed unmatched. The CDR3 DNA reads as TGCGCCAGCAGCGCCCCGACAGGGAGCACCGGGGAGCTGTTTTTT. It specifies CASSAPTGSTGELFF.

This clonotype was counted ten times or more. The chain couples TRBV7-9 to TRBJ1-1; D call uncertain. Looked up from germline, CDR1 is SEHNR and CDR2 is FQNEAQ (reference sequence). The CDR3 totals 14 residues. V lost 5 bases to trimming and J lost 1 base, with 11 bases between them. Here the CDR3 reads CASSPGKSNTEAFF. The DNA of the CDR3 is TGTGCCAGCAGCCCCGGAAAGTCGAACACTGAAGCTTTCTTT.

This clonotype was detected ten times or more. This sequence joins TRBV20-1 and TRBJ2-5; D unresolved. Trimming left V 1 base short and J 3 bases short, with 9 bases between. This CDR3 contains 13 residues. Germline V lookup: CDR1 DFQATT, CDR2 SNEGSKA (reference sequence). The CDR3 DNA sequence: TGCAGTGCTAGAGGGTCGGATGAAGAGACCCAGTACTTC. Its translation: CSARGSDEETQYF.

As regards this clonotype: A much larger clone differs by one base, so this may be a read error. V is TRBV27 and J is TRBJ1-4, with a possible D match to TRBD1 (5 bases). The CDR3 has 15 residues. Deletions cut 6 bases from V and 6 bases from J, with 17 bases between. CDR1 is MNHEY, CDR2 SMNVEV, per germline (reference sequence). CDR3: CASRATGRLDEKLFF. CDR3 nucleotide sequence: TGTGCCAGCAGGGCTACAGGTCGGCTTGATGAAAAACTGTTTTTT.

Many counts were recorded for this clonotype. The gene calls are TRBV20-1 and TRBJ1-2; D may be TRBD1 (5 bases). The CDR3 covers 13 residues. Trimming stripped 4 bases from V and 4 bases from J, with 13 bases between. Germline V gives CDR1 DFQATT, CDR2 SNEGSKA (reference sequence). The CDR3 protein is CSAKEERGYGYTF. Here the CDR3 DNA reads TGCAGTGCTAAAGAGGAGAGGGGCTATGGCTACACCTTC.

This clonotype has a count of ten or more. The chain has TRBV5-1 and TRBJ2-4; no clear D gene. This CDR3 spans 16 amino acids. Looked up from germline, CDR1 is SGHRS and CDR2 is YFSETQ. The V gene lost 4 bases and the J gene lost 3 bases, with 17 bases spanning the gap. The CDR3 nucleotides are TGCGCCAGCAGCCTGAGGAACGAAGACGGCAAAAACATTCAGTACTTC. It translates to CASSLRNEDGKNIQYF.

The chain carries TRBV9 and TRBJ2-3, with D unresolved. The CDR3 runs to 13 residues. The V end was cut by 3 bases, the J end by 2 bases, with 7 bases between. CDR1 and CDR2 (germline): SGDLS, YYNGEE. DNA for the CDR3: TGTGCCAGCAGCGGAGGAAACACAGATACGCAGTATTTT. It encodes CASSGGNTDTQYF.

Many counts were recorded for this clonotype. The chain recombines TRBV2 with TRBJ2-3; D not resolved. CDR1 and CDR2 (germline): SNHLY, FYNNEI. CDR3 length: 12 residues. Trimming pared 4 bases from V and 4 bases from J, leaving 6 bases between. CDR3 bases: TGTGCCAGCAGTGGAATCTCAGATACGCAGTATTTT. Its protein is CASSGISDTQYF.